These T cell receptor beta chains were read from a single sample in a study of cytomegalovirus exposure and HLA in healthy donors. Clones were sequenced by immunoSEQ multiplex PCR, and TCRdb holds only the in-frame ones, with some missing. This table has roughly 190,000 clones, around 90% appearing once. What was sequenced was PBMCs. These receptors were obtained from a woman between 18 and 30 years old in good health and CMV-seronegative. Both conserved end residues are part of each CDR3. The order of the fields is J gene, V gene, D gene, clone size, CDR3 protein, CDR3 DNA. D genes are given only for firm matches. Only some rows state a clone size, as once, few, many or a class for expanded clones.

j_gene: TRBJ2-3; v_gene: TRBV19; d_gene: TRBD1; abundance: NA; CDR3aa: CASSGTGRDTQYF; CDR3nt: TGTGCCAGTAGCGGGACAGGGCGAGATACGCAGTATTTT
j_gene: TRBJ2-6; v_gene: TRBV28; d_gene: TRBD2; abundance: NA; CDR3aa: CASSSGGASGANVLTF; CDR3nt: TGTGCCAGCAGTTCGGGGGGGGCCTCTGGGGCCAACGTCCTGACTTTC
j_gene: TRBJ2-1; v_gene: TRBV28; d_gene: NA; abundance: NA; CDR3aa: CASSGQGGRNEQFF; CDR3nt: TGTGCCAGCTCGGGGCAGGGGGGACGCAATGAGCAGTTCTTC
j_gene: TRBJ2-7; v_gene: TRBV7-9; d_gene: TRBD1; abundance: NA; CDR3aa: CSSSLGTGGMDEQYF; CDR3nt: TGTTCCAGCAGCCTGGGGACAGGGGGAATGGACGAGCAGTACTTC
j_gene: TRBJ2-1; v_gene: TRBV9; d_gene: TRBD2; abundance: NA; CDR3aa: CASSVESGRAYEQFF; CDR3nt: TGTGCCAGCAGCGTAGAAAGCGGGAGGGCCTATGAGCAGTTCTTC
j_gene: TRBJ2-2; v_gene: TRBV4-2; d_gene: NA; abundance: NA; CDR3aa: CASSMALTGELFF; CDR3nt: TGTGCCAGCAGCATGGCCCTCACCGGGGAGCTGTTTTTT
j_gene: TRBJ1-1; v_gene: TRBV6-1; d_gene: NA; abundance: NA; CDR3aa: CASEHPYTEAFF; CDR3nt: TGTGCCAGCGAACATCCCTACACTGAAGCTTTCTTT
j_gene: TRBJ2-7; v_gene: TRBV27; d_gene: TRBD1; abundance: NA; CDR3aa: CASSWTGGSYEQYF; CDR3nt: TGTGCCAGCAGTTGGACAGGGGGCTCCTACGAGCAGTACTTC
j_gene: TRBJ2-5; v_gene: TRBV5-1; d_gene: TRBD2; abundance: NA; CDR3aa: CASSLSGRQAGGLPQYF; CDR3nt: TGCGCCAGCAGCTTATCCGGGAGACAGGCGGGGGGACTCCCCCAGTACTTC
j_gene: TRBJ1-4; v_gene: TRBV20-1; d_gene: NA; abundance: once; CDR3aa: CKAVGEKLFF; CDR3nt: TGCAAGGCGGTTGGTGAAAAACTGTTTTTT
j_gene: TRBJ2-7; v_gene: TRBV6-1; d_gene: TRBD2; abundance: NA; CDR3aa: CASSEEVLAGGGWYEQYF; CDR3nt: TGTGCCAGCAGTGAAGAAGTACTAGCGGGAGGAGGGTGGTACGAGCAGTACTTC
j_gene: TRBJ2-7; v_gene: TRBV5-1; d_gene: TRBD2; abundance: NA; CDR3aa: CASSLGTSGYSYEQYF; CDR3nt: TGCGCCAGCAGCTTGGGGACTAGCGGGTACTCCTACGAGCAGTACTTC
j_gene: TRBJ1-2; v_gene: TRBV28; d_gene: TRBD1; abundance: few; CDR3aa: CASSSSQGVDYGYTF; CDR3nt: TGTGCCAGCAGTTCTTCCCAGGGGGTCGACTATGGCTACACCTTC
j_gene: TRBJ1-1; v_gene: TRBV30; d_gene: TRBD1; abundance: few; CDR3aa: CAWHRDRGSEAFF; CDR3nt: TGTGCCTGGCACCGGGACAGGGGTTCTGAAGCTTTCTTT
j_gene: TRBJ2-5; v_gene: TRBV14; d_gene: NA; abundance: NA; CDR3aa: CASSLAPQETQYF; CDR3nt: TGTGCCAGCAGCCTGGCTCCTCAAGAGACCCAGTACTTC
j_gene: TRBJ1-2; v_gene: TRBV30; d_gene: NA; abundance: NA; CDR3aa: CAWKGQGLYGYTF; CDR3nt: TGTGCCTGGAAGGGGCAGGGTCTCTATGGCTACACCTTC
j_gene: TRBJ1-4; v_gene: TRBV28; d_gene: NA; abundance: NA; CDR3aa: CASSPPKEKLFF; CDR3nt: TGTGCCAGCAGCCCTCCTAAGGAAAAACTGTTTTTT
j_gene: TRBJ2-2; v_gene: TRBV7-9; d_gene: NA; abundance: NA; CDR3aa: CASRTSQGNTGELFF; CDR3nt: TGTGCCAGCAGAACATCTCAGGGGAACACCGGGGAGCTGTTTTTT
j_gene: TRBJ2-7; v_gene: TRBV6-5; d_gene: NA; abundance: NA; CDR3aa: CASSYSGGGSYEQYF; CDR3nt: TGTGCCAGCAGTTACTCGGGAGGCGGAAGCTACGAGCAGTACTTC
j_gene: TRBJ2-5; v_gene: TRBV30; d_gene: NA; abundance: NA; CDR3aa: CAWTRGYASGETQYF; CDR3nt: TGTGCCTGGACCCGGGGATACGCTTCTGGGGAGACCCAGTACTTC
j_gene: TRBJ2-3; v_gene: TRBV19; d_gene: NA; abundance: NA; CDR3aa: CASSIEGGRSTDTQYF; CDR3nt: TGTGCCAGTAGTATAGAGGGGGGACGCTCCACAGATACGCAGTATTTT
j_gene: TRBJ1-1; v_gene: TRBV19; d_gene: NA; abundance: NA; CDR3aa: CASSINPRGNTEAFF; CDR3nt: TGTGCCAGTAGTATAAATCCCAGGGGGAACACTGAAGCTTTCTTT
j_gene: TRBJ2-2; v_gene: TRBV27; d_gene: NA; abundance: NA; CDR3aa: CASSILRGTGELFF; CDR3nt: TGTGCCAGCAGCATCCTTAGGGGGACCGGGGAGCTGTTTTTT
j_gene: TRBJ1-2; v_gene: TRBV13; d_gene: TRBD1; abundance: NA; CDR3aa: CASSLGPTGADGYTF; CDR3nt: TGTGCCAGCAGCTTAGGTCCTACAGGGGCCGATGGCTACACCTTC